The 23 T cell receptor beta chains below were found in one sample sequenced in a study of blood T cells in healthy people across ages. Using a J-beta primer mix together with a sample-barcoded 5' primer, a second PCR was run for roughly 6 to 11 cycles. TCRdb reprocessed the 5' RACE reads via MiXCR and lists one record per CDR3 protein. The top ten hold roughly 19% of the sample, which has 600,000 to 850,000 distinct CDR3 sequences, roughly 43% seen once. Sequencing was done on a sample of blood. These receptors came from a woman in her fifties or sixties in good health.

This clonotype has only a few counts. The chain employs TRBV3-1 and TRBJ2-1, with a possible D match to TRBD1 (5 bases). Germline V gives CDR1 LGHDT, CDR2 YNNKEL (reference sequence). V was cut by 6 bases and J by 6 bases, with 18 bases left in between. The CDR3 has 15 residues. CDR3 bases: TGTGCCAGCAGTCTCGACCCGCAAAGGGGCAATGAGCAGTTCTTC. Translation: CASSLDPQRGNEQFF.

This clonotype was recorded at least ten times. The CDR3 region has the DNA TGTGCCAGCTCACCATCGGTGGATGAGCAGTTCTTC. Amino acid sequence: CASSPSVDEQFF. The rearrangement uses TRBV18 and TRBJ2-1; D unresolved. V gave up 2 bases and J gave up 8 bases, with 7 bases separating them. Germline loops: CDR1 KGHSH, CDR2 LQKENI. CDR3 size: 12 residues.

This chain joins TRBV28 and TRBJ2-7, with 7 nucleotides matching TRBD2. Germline CDR1 and CDR2: MDHEN and SYDVKM. The junction had 7 bases not matched to a gene; V was cut back by 7 bases and J by 1 base. This CDR3 is 14 amino acids long. The chain's CDR3 is CASTPGGDSYEQYF. The CDR3 bases are TGTGCCAGCACCCCGGGGGGAGATTCCTACGAGCAGTACTTC.

This sequence joins TRBV28 and TRBJ2-7, with 10 bases lining up with TRBD1. V dropped 7 bases and J dropped 1; count of bases not matched to a gene: 10. Germline V gene sequence: CDR1 MDHEN, CDR2 SYDVKM. The CDR3 totals 16 residues. The CDR3 sequence: CASTTSPGQGSYEQYF. Written as DNA, the CDR3 is TGTGCCAGCACCACCTCCCCGGGACAGGGGTCCTACGAGCAGTACTTC. The whole variable domain, filled in from reference TRBV28 and TRBJ2-7, reads DVKVTQSSRYLVKRTGEKVFLECVQDMDHENMFWYRQDPGLGLRLIYFSYDVKMKEKGDIPEGYSVSREKKERFSLILESASTNQTSMYLCASTTSPGQGSYEQYFGPGTRLTVT.

The chain is built from TRBV23-1 and TRBJ1-4; D gene uncertain. TRBV23-1 is an open reading frame, and its role is uncertain. The V and J ends lost 4 bases and 4 bases respectively, with 7 bases between them. This CDR3 has 13 residues. CDR3 amino acids: CASSRGFNEKLFF. CDR3 in DNA: TGCGCCAGCAGTCGGGGATTTAATGAAAAACTGTTTTTT.

This chain links TRBV27 with TRBJ1-2; possibly TRBD1 for D (5 bases). The CDR3 is 15 amino acids. V was shortened by 3 bases and J by 0 bases, with 11 bases between the two germline ends. In germline, CDR1 is MNHEY, CDR2 SMNVEV (reference sequence). The CDR3 loop reads CASSFLGDSNYGYTF. Here the CDR3 DNA reads TGTGCCAGCAGTTTTCTAGGGGATTCTAACTATGGCTACACCTTC.

This clonotype appeared once. This chain links TRBV7-9 with TRBJ2-7; D possibly matches TRBD1 or TRBD2 (5 bases each). This CDR3 region has 13 residues. Per germline, CDR1 SEHNR and CDR2 FQNEAQ (reference sequence). V was trimmed by 5 bases and J by 4 bases, leaving 12 bases between them. In nucleotides, the CDR3 is TGTGCCAGCAGCGGGGACGGGGTGTACGAGCAGTACTTC. Its translation is CASSGDGVYEQYF.

Comment on this clonotype: A single base separates this from a much larger clone, so it may be a read error. This sequence joins TRBV7-3 and TRBJ2-5; D possibly corresponds to TRBD2 (5 bases). The DNA end is a closer match to TRBJ2-1, so the J assignment may be wrong. The CDR3 runs to 15 residues. Per germline, CDR1 SGHTA and CDR2 FQGTGA. In DNA form, the CDR3 reads TGTGCCAGCAGCTTAATTAACGGGGAGAAAGAGACCCAGTTCTTC. Protein product: CASSLINGEKETQFF.

The CDR3 nucleotides are TGCAGCGTCGCCAGGGGGCTGAACACTGAAGCTTTCTTT. This sequence encodes CSVARGLNTEAFF. J is TRBJ1-1 and V is TRBV29-1; 8 nucleotides agree with TRBD1. The ends lost 6 bases at V and 0 bases at J; junction bases unmatched: 3. This CDR3 region has 13 residues. Germline V gene sequence: CDR1 SQVTM, CDR2 ANQGSEA.

This clonotype was recorded a few times. CDR3 sequence reads: CASSPDTTGELFF. DNA for the CDR3: TGCGCCAGCAGCCCCGACACCACCGGGGAGCTGTTTTTT. This chain joins TRBV5-1 and TRBJ2-2; D is undetermined. There are 13 residues in the CDR3. Germline-derived CDR1 and CDR2 are SGHRS and YFSETQ. Trimming cost V 4 bases and J 4 bases, with 8 bases left between them.

This clonotype was picked up a small number of times. This chain joins TRBV27 and TRBJ2-1, with D possibly being TRBD1 (6 bases). The CDR3 runs to 15 residues. V was cut by 4 bases and J by 9 bases, with 19 bases left in between. Per germline, CDR1 MNHEY and CDR2 SMNVEV (reference sequence). The CDR3, as DNA: TGTGCCAGCAGTTCTCACGGGCCCAGAGGGGGTGAGCAGTTCTTC. This translates into CASSSHGPRGGEQFF.

CDR3 region: CASSFGGGSTGNTIYF. Written as DNA, the CDR3 is TGTGCCAGCAGCTTTGGAGGGGGCTCGACTGGAAACACCATATATTTT. This chain joins TRBV7-8 and TRBJ1-3; TRBD1 matches at 7 bases. The CDR3 loop spans 16 amino acids. The germline CDR1 and CDR2 sequences are SGHVS and FQNEAQ. Trimming took 3 bases from V and 2 from J; bases not matched to a gene: 7.

The chain has TRBV5-1 and TRBJ2-7; 9 nucleotides line up with TRBD1. V was pared by 3 bases and J by 6 bases, with 7 bases of the junction left unmatched. The CDR3 has 14 amino acids. Per the germline V gene, CDR1 is SGHRS and CDR2 is YFSETQ. As DNA, the CDR3 is TGCGCCAGCAGCTCCGCCGGGACAGGGATCGAGCAGTACTTC. This encodes CASSSAGTGIEQYF.

The chain has TRBV7-2 and TRBJ1-2; TRBD1 is a possible D gene (6 bases). Looked up from germline, CDR1 is SGHTA and CDR2 is FQGNSA. The CDR3 is 15 residues long. Trimming took 4 bases from V and 3 from J, leaving 15 bases between them. The CDR3: CASSSRGGRDYGYTF. The DNA of the CDR3 is TGTGCCAGCAGCTCTAGGGGGGGACGGGACTATGGCTACACCTTC.

This clonotype has only a few counts. This chain uses TRBV7-2 with TRBJ2-1, with a possible D match to TRBD1 (7 bases). Trimming cost V 0 bases and J 10 bases, with 16 bases left between them. Germline V lookup: CDR1 SGHTA, CDR2 FQGNSA. The CDR3 is 15 amino acids. The CDR3 DNA is TGTGCCAGCAGCTTAGCGCTGGAGGGGGCAGGCGAGCAGTTCTTC. Protein sequence: CASSLALEGAGEQFF.

V gene TRBV9 combines with J gene TRBJ2-7; 9 nucleotides match TRBD2. Germline CDR1 is SGDLS and CDR2 is YYNGEE. The CDR3 totals 13 residues. V dropped 4 bases and J dropped 3; count of bases not matched to a gene: 2. CDR3 DNA: TGTGCCAGCAGCTCTAGCGGGATCTACGAGCAGTACTTC. Translating it yields CASSSSGIYEQYF.

This clonotype was counted only a few times. The V call is TRBV20-1, the J call TRBJ1-1, with D uncertain. Germline V gene sequence: CDR1 DFQATT, CDR2 SNEGSKA (reference sequence). This CDR3 spans 10 amino acids. In DNA form, the CDR3 reads TGCAGCGTAGTCTCCACTGAAGCTTTCTTT. It yields the protein CSVVSTEAFF.

V is TRBV3-1 and J is TRBJ2-7; 12 bases match TRBD2. Germline assignment: CDR1 LGHDT and CDR2 YNNKEL (reference sequence). CDR3 length equals 15 residues. Trimming at V came to 3 bases and at J to 7 bases, leaving 7 bases not matched to a gene. CDR3 nucleotide sequence: TGTGCCAGCAGCCACCTAGCGGGGGGGATAAGGGAGCAGTACTTC. It encodes CASSHLAGGIREQYF.

Ten or more counts support this clonotype. The chain recombines TRBV20-1 with TRBJ2-5, with TRBD2 matching over 10 bases. Unmatched junction bases numbered 14, after V lost 5 bases and J lost 5 bases. This CDR3 is 16 amino acids long. CDR1 is DFQATT, CDR2 SNEGSKA, per germline (reference sequence). CDR3 residues: CSAPPANSGGRETQYF. Written as DNA, the CDR3 is TGCAGTGCTCCCCCTGCTAATAGCGGGGGGCGGGAGACCCAGTACTTC.

The V and J genes are TRBV6-5 and TRBJ2-3; tentative D call: TRBD1 (6 bases). V dropped 7 bases and J dropped 6 bases, with 14 bases sitting between them. The CDR3 runs to 13 residues. CDR1 and CDR2 (germline): MNHEY, SVGAGI. CDR3 sequence reads: CASKGPRGDTQYF. CDR3 coding DNA: TGTGCCAGCAAAGGGCCGAGGGGGGATACGCAGTATTTT.

In this sample, this clonotype turned up once. The V gene is TRBV15, the J gene TRBJ2-7; either TRBD1 or TRBD2 may fit D (5 bases each). The V gene's germline CDR1 is LNHNV and CDR2 YYDKDF (reference sequence). There are 17 residues in the CDR3. Deletions cut 4 bases from V and 7 bases from J, with 26 bases between. CDR3 in amino acids: CATSTPPGTPSYNEQYF. CDR3 bases: TGTGCCACCAGCACCCCACCAGGGACCCCCTCCTACAATGAGCAGTACTTC.

The J gene is TRBJ2-2, the V gene TRBV29-1, with D maybe TRBD1 (6 bases). Germline lookup yields CDR1 SQVTM and CDR2 ANQGSEA. The CDR3 contains 11 residues. The germline V and J ends were trimmed by 6 bases and 8 bases, with 10 bases remaining between them. The CDR3: CSVGQTGELFF. CDR3 DNA sequence: TGCAGCGTAGGACAGACAGGGGAGCTGTTTTTT.

Worth noting for this clonotype: Being one base from a much bigger clone, this may be a read error. V usage is TRBV27 and J usage is TRBJ1-4; the D is unclear. Trimming removed 5 bases from V and 4 bases from J, with 11 bases in between. The length of the CDR3 is 14 residues. Germline V gives CDR1 MNHEY, CDR2 SMNVEV (reference sequence). The CDR3 bases are TGTGCCAGCAGTGCTGCCAGGAATAATGAAAAACTGTTTTTT. This sequence encodes CASSAARNNEKLFF.